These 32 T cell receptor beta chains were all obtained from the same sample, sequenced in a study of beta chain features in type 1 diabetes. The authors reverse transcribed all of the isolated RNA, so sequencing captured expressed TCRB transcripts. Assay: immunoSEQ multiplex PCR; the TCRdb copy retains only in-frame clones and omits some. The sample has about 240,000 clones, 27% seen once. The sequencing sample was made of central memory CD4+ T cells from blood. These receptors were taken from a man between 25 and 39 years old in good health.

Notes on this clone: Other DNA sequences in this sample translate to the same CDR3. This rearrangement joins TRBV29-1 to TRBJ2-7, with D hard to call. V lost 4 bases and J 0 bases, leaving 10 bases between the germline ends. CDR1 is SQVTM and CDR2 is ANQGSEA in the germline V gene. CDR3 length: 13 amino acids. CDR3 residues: CSVGPGSSYEQYF. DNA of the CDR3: TGCAGCGTTGGGCCAGGAAGCTCCTACGAGCAGTACTTC.

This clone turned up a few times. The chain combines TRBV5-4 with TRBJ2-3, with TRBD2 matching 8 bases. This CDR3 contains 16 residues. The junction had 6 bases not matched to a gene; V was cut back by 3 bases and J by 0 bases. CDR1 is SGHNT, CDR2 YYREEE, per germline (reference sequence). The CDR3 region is CASSSSGSRSTDTQYF. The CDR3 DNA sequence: TGTGCCAGCAGCTCAAGCGGGAGTAGAAGCACAGATACGCAGTATTTT.

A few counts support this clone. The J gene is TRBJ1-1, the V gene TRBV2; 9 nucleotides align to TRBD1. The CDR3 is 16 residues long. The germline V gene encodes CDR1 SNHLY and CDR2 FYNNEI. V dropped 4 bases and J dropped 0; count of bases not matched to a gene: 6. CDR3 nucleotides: TGTGCCAGCAGTGGGACAGGGGCTTACATGAACACTGAAGCTTTCTTT. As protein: CASSGTGAYMNTEAFF.

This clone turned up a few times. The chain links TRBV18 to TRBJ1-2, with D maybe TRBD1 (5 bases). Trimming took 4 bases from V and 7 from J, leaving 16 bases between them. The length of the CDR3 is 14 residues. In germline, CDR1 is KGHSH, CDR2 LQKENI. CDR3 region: CASSQETGRSGYTF. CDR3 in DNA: TGTGCCAGCTCACAGGAAACAGGTCGCTCTGGCTACACCTTC. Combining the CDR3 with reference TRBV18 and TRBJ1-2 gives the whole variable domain NAGVMQNPRHLVRRRGQEARLRCSPMKGHSHVYWYRQLPEEGLKFMVYLQKENIIDESGMPKERFSAEFPKEGPSILRIQQVVRGDSAAYFCASSQETGRSGYTFGSGTRLTVV.

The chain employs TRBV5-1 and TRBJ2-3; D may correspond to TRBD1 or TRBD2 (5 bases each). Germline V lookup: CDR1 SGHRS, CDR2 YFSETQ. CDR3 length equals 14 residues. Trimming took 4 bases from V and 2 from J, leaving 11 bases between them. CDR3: CASSLGTTTDTQYF. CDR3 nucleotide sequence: TGCGCCAGCAGCCTAGGGACCACCACAGATACGCAGTATTTT.

DNA for the CDR3: TGCGCCAGCAGGATTGGGATAACCAAAAACATTCAGTACTTC. Amino acid sequence: CASRIGITKNIQYF. This chain uses TRBV4-3 with TRBJ2-4; no clear D. This CDR3 is built from 14 residues. Trimming cost V 6 bases and J 2 bases, with 11 bases left between them. The V gene's germline CDR1 is LGHNA and CDR2 YSLEER.

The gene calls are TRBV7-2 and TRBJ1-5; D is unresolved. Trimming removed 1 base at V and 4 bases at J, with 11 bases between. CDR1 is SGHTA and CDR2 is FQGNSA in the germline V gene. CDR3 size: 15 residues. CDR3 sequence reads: CASSLGARPNQPQHF. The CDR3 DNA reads TGTGCCAGCAGCTTAGGGGCAAGGCCGAATCAGCCCCAGCATTTT.

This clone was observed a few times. The CDR3 sequence: CASRVPDTQYF. For the CDR3, the DNA is TGCGCCAGCAGAGTTCCAGATACGCAGTATTTT. The genes are TRBV10-1 and TRBJ2-3; D is unresolved. The ends were cut back, 6 bases at V and 4 bases at J, with 5 bases in the middle. The germline CDR1 and CDR2 sequences are WNHNN and SYGVQD (reference sequence). This CDR3 region has 11 residues.

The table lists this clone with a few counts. This chain's CDR3 is CASTPGLRTQYF. CDR3 nucleotides: TGTGCCAGCACCCCGGGACTACGTACGCAGTATTTT. The chain has TRBV6-7 and TRBJ2-3, with 7 bases fitting TRBD2. TRBV6-7 is marked as an open reading frame, function uncertain. The trim removed 7 bases at V and 8 bases at J, leaving 6 bases unmatched. CDR3 length: 12 residues.

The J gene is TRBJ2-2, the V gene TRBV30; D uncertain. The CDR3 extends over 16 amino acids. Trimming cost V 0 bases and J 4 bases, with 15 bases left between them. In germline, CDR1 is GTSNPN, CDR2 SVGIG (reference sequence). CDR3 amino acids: CAWSVGGLRVTGELFF. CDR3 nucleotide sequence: TGTGCCTGGAGTGTAGGTGGTCTCCGAGTCACCGGGGAGCTGTTTTTT.

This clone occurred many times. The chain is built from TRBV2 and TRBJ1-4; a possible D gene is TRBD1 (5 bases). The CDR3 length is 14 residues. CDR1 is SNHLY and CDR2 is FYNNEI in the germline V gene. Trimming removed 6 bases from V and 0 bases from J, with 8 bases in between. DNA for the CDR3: TGTGCCAGCAGAAGACAGTCAACTAATGAAAAACTGTTTTTT. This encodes CASRRQSTNEKLFF.

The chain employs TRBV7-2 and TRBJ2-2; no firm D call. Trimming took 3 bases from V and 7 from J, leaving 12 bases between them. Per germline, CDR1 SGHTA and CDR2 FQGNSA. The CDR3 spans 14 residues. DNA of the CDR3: TGTGCCAGCAGCTTCGCCCCCCGAGTCGGGGAGCTGTTTTTT. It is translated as CASSFAPRVGELFF. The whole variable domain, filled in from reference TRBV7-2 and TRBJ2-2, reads GAGVSQSPSNKVTEKGKDVELRCDPISGHTALYWYRQSLGQGLEFLIYFQGNSAPDKSGLPSDRFSAERTGGSVSTLTIQRTQQEDSAVYLCASSFAPRVGELFFGEGSRLTVL.

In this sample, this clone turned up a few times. The CDR3 DNA is TGCAGCGTCTCGGACGGGGGCGCGGGGTTCAATGAGCAGTTCTTC. It specifies CSVSDGGAGFNEQFF. This chain uses TRBV29-1 with TRBJ2-1; either TRBD1 or TRBD2 may fit D (6 bases each). The CDR3 is 15 amino acids. V dropped 6 bases and J dropped 6 bases, with 21 bases sitting between them. Per the germline V gene, CDR1 is SQVTM and CDR2 is ANQGSEA.

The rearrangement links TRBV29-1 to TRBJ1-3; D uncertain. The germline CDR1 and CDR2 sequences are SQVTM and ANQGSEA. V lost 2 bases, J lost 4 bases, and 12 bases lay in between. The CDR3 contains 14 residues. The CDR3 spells CSVERSLAGNTIYF. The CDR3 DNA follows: TGCAGCGTTGAACGGTCCCTCGCGGGAAACACCATATATTTT.

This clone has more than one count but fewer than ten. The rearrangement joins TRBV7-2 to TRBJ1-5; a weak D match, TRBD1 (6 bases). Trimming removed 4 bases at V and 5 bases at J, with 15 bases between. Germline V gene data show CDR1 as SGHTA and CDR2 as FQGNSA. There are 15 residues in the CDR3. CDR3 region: CASSSGRNRDQPQHF. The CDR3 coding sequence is TGTGCCAGCAGCTCCGGTCGGAACAGGGATCAGCCCCAGCATTTT.

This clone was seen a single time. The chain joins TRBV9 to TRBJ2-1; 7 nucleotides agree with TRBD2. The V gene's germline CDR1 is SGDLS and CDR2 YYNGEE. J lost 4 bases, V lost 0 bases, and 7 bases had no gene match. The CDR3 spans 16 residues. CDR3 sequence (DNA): TGTGCCAGCAGCGTAGTGGGAGCGGGATCTTACAATGAGCAGTTCTTC. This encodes CASSVVGAGSYNEQFF.

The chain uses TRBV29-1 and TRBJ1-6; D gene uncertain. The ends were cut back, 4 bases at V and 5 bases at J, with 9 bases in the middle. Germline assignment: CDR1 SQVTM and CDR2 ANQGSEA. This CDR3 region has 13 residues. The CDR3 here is CSVAAENNSPLHF. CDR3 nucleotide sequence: TGCAGCGTTGCAGCCGAGAATAATTCACCCCTCCACTTT. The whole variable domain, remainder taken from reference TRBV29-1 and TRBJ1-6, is SAVISQKPSRDICQRGTSLTIQCQVDSQVTMMFWYRQQPGQSLTLIATANQGSEATYESGFVIDKFPISRPNLTFSTLTVSNMSPEDSSIYLCSVAAENNSPLHFGNGTRLTVT.

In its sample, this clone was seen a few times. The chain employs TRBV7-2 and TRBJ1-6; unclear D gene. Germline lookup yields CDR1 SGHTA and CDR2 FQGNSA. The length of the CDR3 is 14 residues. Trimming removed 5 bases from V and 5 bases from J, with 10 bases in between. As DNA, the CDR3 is TGTGCCAGCAGCCCGGACGGCAATAATTCACCCCTCCACTTT. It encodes CASSPDGNNSPLHF.

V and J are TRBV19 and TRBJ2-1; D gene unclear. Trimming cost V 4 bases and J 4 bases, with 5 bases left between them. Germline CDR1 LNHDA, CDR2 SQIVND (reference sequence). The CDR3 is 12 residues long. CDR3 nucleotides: TGTGCCAGTAGTACCTTTTACAATGAGCAGTTCTTC. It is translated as CASSTFYNEQFF.

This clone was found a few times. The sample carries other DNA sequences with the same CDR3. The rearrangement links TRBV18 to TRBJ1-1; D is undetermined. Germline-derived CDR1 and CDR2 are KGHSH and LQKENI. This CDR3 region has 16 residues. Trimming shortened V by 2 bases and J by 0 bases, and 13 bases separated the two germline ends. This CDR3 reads CASSPEGLQMNTEAFF. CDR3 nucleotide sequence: TGTGCCAGCTCACCAGAGGGTCTACAGATGAACACTGAAGCTTTCTTT.

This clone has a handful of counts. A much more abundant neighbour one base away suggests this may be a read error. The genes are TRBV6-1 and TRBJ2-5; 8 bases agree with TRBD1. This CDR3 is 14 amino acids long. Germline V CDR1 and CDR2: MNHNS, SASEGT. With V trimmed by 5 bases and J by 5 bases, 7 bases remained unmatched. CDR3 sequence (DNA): TGTGCCAGCAGTATACCGGACAGGGACGAGACCCAGTACTTC. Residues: CASSIPDRDETQYF.

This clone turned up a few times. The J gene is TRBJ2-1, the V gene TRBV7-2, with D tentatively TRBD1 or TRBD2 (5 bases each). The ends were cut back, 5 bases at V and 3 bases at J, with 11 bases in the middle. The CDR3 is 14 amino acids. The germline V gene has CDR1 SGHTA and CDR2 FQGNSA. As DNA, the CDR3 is TGTGCCAGCAGCCGGGACGCCCTCTACAATGAGCAGTTCTTC. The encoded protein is CASSRDALYNEQFF.

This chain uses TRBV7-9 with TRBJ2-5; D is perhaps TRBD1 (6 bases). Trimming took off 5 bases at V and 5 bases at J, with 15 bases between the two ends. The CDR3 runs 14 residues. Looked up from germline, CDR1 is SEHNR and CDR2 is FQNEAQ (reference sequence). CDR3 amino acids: CASSTWTVHETQYF. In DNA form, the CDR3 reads TGTGCCAGCAGCACCTGGACAGTCCACGAGACCCAGTACTTC.

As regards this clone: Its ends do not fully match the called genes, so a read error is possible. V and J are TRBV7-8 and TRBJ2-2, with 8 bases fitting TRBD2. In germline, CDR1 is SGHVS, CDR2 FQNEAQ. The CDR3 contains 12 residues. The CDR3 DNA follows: TGTGCCAGCAGCTTAGTCAGCGGGGGGCTGTTTTTT. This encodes CASSLVSGGLFF.

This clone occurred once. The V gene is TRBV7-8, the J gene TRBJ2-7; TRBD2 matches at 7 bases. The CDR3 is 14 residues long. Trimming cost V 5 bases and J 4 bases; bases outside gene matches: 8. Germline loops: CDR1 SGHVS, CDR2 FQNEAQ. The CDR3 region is CASSQLALGYEQYF. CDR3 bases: TGTGCCAGCAGCCAACTAGCGTTAGGATACGAGCAGTACTTC.

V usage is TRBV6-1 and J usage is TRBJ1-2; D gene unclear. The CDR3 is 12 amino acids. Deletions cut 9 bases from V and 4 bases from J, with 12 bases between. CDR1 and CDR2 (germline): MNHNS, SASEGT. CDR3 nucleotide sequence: TGTGCCAGTGGCGGTGGTGGCTATGGCTACACCTTC. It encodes CASGGGGYGYTF.

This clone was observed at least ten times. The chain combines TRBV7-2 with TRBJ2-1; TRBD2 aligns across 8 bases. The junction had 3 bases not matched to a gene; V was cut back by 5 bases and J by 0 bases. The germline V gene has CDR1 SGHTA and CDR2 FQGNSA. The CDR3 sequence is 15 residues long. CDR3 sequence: CASSRAGASYNEQFF. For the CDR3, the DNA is TGTGCCAGCAGCCGAGCGGGGGCCTCCTACAATGAGCAGTTCTTC. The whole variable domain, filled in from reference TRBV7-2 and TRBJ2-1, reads GAGVSQSPSNKVTEKGKDVELRCDPISGHTALYWYRQSLGQGLEFLIYFQGNSAPDKSGLPSDRFSAERTGGSVSTLTIQRTQQEDSAVYLCASSRAGASYNEQFFGPGTRLTVL.

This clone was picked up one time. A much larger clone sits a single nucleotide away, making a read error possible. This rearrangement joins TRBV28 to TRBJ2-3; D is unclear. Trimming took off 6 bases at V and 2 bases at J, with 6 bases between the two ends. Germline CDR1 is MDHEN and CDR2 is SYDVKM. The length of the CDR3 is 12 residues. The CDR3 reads CASRGYTDTQYF. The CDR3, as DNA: TGTGCCAGCAGGGGTTACACAGATACGCAGTATTTT.

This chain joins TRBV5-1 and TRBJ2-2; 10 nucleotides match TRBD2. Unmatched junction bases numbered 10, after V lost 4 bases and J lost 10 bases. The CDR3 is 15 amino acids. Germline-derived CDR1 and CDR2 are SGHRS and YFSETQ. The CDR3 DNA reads TGCGCCAGCAGCGTGGGACTAGCGACGGCGGTGGAGCTGTTTTTT. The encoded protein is CASSVGLATAVELFF.

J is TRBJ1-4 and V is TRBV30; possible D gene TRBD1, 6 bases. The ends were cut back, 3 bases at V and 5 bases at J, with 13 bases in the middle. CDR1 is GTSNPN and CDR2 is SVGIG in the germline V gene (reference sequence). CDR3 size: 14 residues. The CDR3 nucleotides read TGTGCCTGGAGGACGACAGGAGGAAATGAAAAACTGTTTTTT. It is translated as CAWRTTGGNEKLFF.

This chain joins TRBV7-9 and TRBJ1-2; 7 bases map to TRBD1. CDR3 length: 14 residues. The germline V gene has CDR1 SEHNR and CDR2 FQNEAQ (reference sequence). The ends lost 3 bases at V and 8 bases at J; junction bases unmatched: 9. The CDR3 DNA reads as TGTGCCAGCAGCTTCCCGACAGGGTTTATGGGCTACACCTTC. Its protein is CASSFPTGFMGYTF.

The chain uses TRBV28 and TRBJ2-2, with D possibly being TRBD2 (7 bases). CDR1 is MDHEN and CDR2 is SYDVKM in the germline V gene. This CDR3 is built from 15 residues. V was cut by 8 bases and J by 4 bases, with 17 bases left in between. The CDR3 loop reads CASLGLRGATGELFF. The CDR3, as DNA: TGTGCCAGCTTGGGGCTACGGGGGGCCACCGGGGAGCTGTTTTTT.